This passage covers 30 T cell receptor beta chains from one sample sequenced in a study of blood T cell repertoires in COVID-19. Clones were sequenced by immunoSEQ multiplex PCR, and TCRdb holds only the in-frame ones, with some missing. Of a few hundred thousand clones listed, approximately 80% are singletons. Sequencing input: peripheral blood. Receptors originate from a man aged 80 or over with acute or convalescent COVID-19.

This clone has just one count. This chain joins TRBV3-1 (or the pseudogene TRBV3-2) and TRBJ2-1; the D gene is possibly TRBD2 (6 bases). The CDR3 has 18 residues. Germline CDR1 LGHDT, CDR2 YNNKEL (reference sequence). Trimming shortened V by 1 base and J by 3 bases, and 19 bases separated the two germline ends. The CDR3 nucleotides are TGTGCCAGCAGCCAAGGGCTAGCGAGAACCTCTTACTACAATGAGCAGTTCTTC. Its translation: CASSQGLARTSYYNEQFF.

V gene TRBV3-1 (or the pseudogene TRBV3-2) combines with J gene TRBJ2-6; D unclear. Germline assignment: CDR1 LGHDT and CDR2 YNNKEL (reference sequence). V gave up 0 bases and J gave up 0 bases, with 12 bases separating them. The CDR3 spans 18 residues. The CDR3 DNA reads as TGTGCCAGCAGCCAAGACATCTCTGGCAGCTCTGGGGCCAACGTCCTGACTTTC. Encoded protein: CASSQDISGSSGANVLTF.

The chain couples TRBV27 to TRBJ1-1, with a weak D call TRBD1 (6 bases). Between the trimmed V and J ends, which lost 4 bases and 1 base, there was a span of 10 bases. The V gene's germline CDR1 is MNHEY and CDR2 SMNVEV (reference sequence). This CDR3 has 14 residues. The CDR3 DNA reads as TGTGCCAGCAGTTCCCCGGGACAGAACACTGAAGCTTTCTTT. This encodes CASSSPGQNTEAFF.

The chain carries TRBV24-1 and TRBJ1-5, with TRBD1 matching 7 bases. The germline gives CDR1 KGHDR, CDR2 SFDVKD. V was clipped by 9 bases and J by 0 bases; unmatched bases: 4. The CDR3 loop spans 14 amino acids. CDR3 nucleotide sequence: TGTGCCACCGGGACAGCGTATAGCAATCAGCCCCAGCATTTT. Protein product: CATGTAYSNQPQHF.

V and J are TRBV2 and TRBJ1-2, with 9 bases lining up with TRBD1. The CDR3 is made up of 16 amino acids. Germline V gene data show CDR1 as SNHLY and CDR2 as FYNNEI. After removal of 5 bases from V and 4 bases from J, the junction contained 11 bases not matched to a gene. CDR3 in DNA: TGTGCCAGCAGTTTTGACAGGGGGGCGAATTCCTATGGCTACACCTTC. It specifies CASSFDRGANSYGYTF.

The chain employs TRBV5-5 and TRBJ1-2, with D possibly TRBD1 on 6 matching bases. V was clipped by 3 bases and J by 2 bases, with 11 bases between them. This CDR3 comprises 14 residues. CDR1 and CDR2 (germline): SGHKS, YYEKEE (reference sequence). CDR3 sequence reads: CASSSTQGNYGYTF. In DNA form, the CDR3 reads TGTGCCAGCAGCTCCACACAGGGAAACTATGGCTACACCTTC. Variable domain in full (rest from reference TRBV5-5 and TRBJ1-2): DAGVTQSPTHLIKTRGQQVTLRCSPISGHKSVSWYQQVLGQGPQFIFQYYEKEERGRGNFPDRFSARQFPNYSSELNVNALLLGDSALYLCASSSTQGNYGYTFGSGTRLTVV.

The V gene is TRBV28, the J gene TRBJ2-5, with no clear D. Germline-derived CDR1 and CDR2 are MDHEN and SYDVKM. This CDR3 spans 12 amino acids. The V end lost 10 bases, the J end lost 9 bases, and 18 bases lay between the germline ends. The CDR3 bases are TGTGCCACCTCGTCCCCCGCGAGGCCCCAGTACTTC. Residues: CATSSPARPQYF. Together with reference TRBV28 and TRBJ2-5, the CDR3 gives the full variable domain: DVKVTQSSRYLVKRTGEKVFLECVQDMDHENMFWYRQDPGLGLRLIYFSYDVKMKEKGDIPEGYSVSREKKERFSLILESASTNQTSMYLCATSSPARPQYFGPGTRLLVL.

The V gene is TRBV5-1, the J gene TRBJ2-3, with 10 bases aligning to TRBD1. There are 17 residues in the CDR3. V lost 0 bases, J lost 0 bases, and 4 bases stayed unmatched. From germline, CDR1 is SGHRS and CDR2 YFSETQ. This chain's CDR3 is CASSLGGQGPSTDTQYF. CDR3 nucleotides: TGCGCCAGCAGCTTGGGGGGACAGGGGCCGAGCACAGATACGCAGTATTTT.

This clone showed up just once. V and J are TRBV5-1 and TRBJ1-6, with 7 positions matching TRBD1. V was pared by 4 bases and J by 5 bases, with 9 bases of the junction left unmatched. The CDR3 is made up of 16 amino acids. Germline V gives CDR1 SGHRS, CDR2 YFSETQ. For the CDR3, the DNA is TGCGCCAGCAGCGCAGCAGGACAGGTGGATAATTCACCCCTCCACTTT. As protein: CASSAAGQVDNSPLHF.

CDR3 DNA sequence: TGTGCCAGCAGCTACCTAGGTCAGGGTGCGGACGAGCAGTACTTC. Translation: CASSYLGQGADEQYF. The chain joins TRBV5-8 to TRBJ2-7; perhaps TRBD1 as D (5 bases). V gave up 3 bases and J gave up 5 bases, with 18 bases separating them. The germline V gene encodes CDR1 SGHTS and CDR2 YDEGEE. This CDR3 spans 15 amino acids.

The table lists this clone with a few counts. V and J are TRBV27 and TRBJ1-2; D possibly corresponds to TRBD1 (5 bases). CDR3 length: 15 residues. Germline-derived CDR1 and CDR2 are MNHEY and SMNVEV (reference sequence). The ends were cut back, 5 bases at V and 2 bases at J, with 15 bases in the middle. For the CDR3, the DNA is TGTGCCAGCAGTCCCCTAGTTGGGGGGAACTATGGCTACACCTTC. Amino acids: CASSPLVGGNYGYTF.

The sample holds a few counts of this clone. This chain uses TRBV14 with TRBJ2-6; 8 bases agree with TRBD1. Trimming removed 0 bases from V and 8 bases from J; junction bases left unmatched: 3. Looked up from germline, CDR1 is SGHDN and CDR2 is FVKESK. The CDR3 contains 15 residues. CDR3 bases: TGTGCCAGCAGCCAAGACAGGGGGCTAACCAACGTCCTGACTTTC. Amino acid sequence: CASSQDRGLTNVLTF. The full variable domain, with the rest looked up from reference TRBV14 and TRBJ2-6, is EAGVTQFPSHSVIEKGQTVTLRCDPISGHDNLYWYRRVMGKEIKFLLHFVKESKQDESGMPNNRFLAERTGGTYSTLKVQPAELEDSGVYFCASSQDRGLTNVLTFGAGSRLTVL.

The chain employs TRBV19 and TRBJ1-4; the D gene is possibly TRBD1 (5 bases). The CDR3 extends over 16 amino acids. Germline lookup yields CDR1 LNHDA and CDR2 SQIVND (reference sequence). Between the trimmed V and J ends, which lost 4 bases and 5 bases, there was a span of 17 bases. CDR3: CASSSGTAPLNEKLFF. The CDR3 nucleotides are TGTGCCAGTAGTAGCGGGACGGCACCACTAAATGAAAAACTGTTTTTT.

The chain employs TRBV14 and TRBJ2-1, with TRBD2 identical over 15 bases. V shed 4 bases and J 8 bases; nucleotides not matched to a gene: 18. The CDR3 extends over 20 amino acids. The germline V gene has CDR1 SGHDN and CDR2 FVKESK. The CDR3 DNA reads as TGTGCCAGCAGCCTTCTAAGGGCGGGACTAGCGGGAGGAATTGTCGATGAGCAGTTCTTC. Amino acid sequence: CASSLLRAGLAGGIVDEQFF.

The chain has TRBV19 and TRBJ2-2; 9 bases match TRBD1. J was trimmed by 6 bases and V by 3 bases; bases with no gene match: 5. The CDR3 has 15 residues. Germline V gene sequence: CDR1 LNHDA, CDR2 SQIVND (reference sequence). For the CDR3, the DNA is TGTGCCAGTAGTATTAGAAGGACAGGGGCCGGGGAGCTGTTTTTT. Translated, it gives CASSIRRTGAGELFF.

This chain connects TRBV7-9 to TRBJ2-2; TRBD1 might be the D (5 bases). Looked up from germline, CDR1 is SEHNR and CDR2 is FQNEAQ (reference sequence). Deletions cut 0 bases from V and 5 bases from J, with 7 bases between. The CDR3 is 14 residues long. The CDR3 nucleotides read TGTGCCAGCAGCTTAGCGTACAGGACCGGGGAGCTGTTTTTT. Protein sequence: CASSLAYRTGELFF.

The gene calls are TRBV9 and TRBJ2-3; perhaps TRBD1 as D (6 bases). The CDR3 is 15 amino acids. Germline loops: CDR1 SGDLS, CDR2 YYNGEE. V was pared by 4 bases and J by 1 base, with 13 bases between. Written as DNA, the CDR3 is TGTGCCAGCAGCCCTGGGACACTAGGCACAGATACGCAGTATTTT. It translates to CASSPGTLGTDTQYF.

This clone was seen once. The chain has TRBV5-4 and TRBJ2-3, with D uncertain. This CDR3 is 13 amino acids long. V was cut by 0 bases and J by 3 bases, with 5 bases left in between. Germline-derived CDR1 and CDR2 are SGHNT and YYREEE (reference sequence). Here the CDR3 reads CASSLDSTDTQYF. The CDR3 coding sequence is TGTGCCAGCAGCTTGGACTCGACAGATACGCAGTATTTT. The variable domain in full, with the rest retrieved from reference TRBV5-4 and TRBJ2-3, is ETGVTQSPTHLIKTRGQQVTLRCSSQSGHNTVSWYQQALGQGPQFIFQYYREEENGRGNFPPRFSGLQFPNYSSELNVNALELDDSALYLCASSLDSTDTQYFGPGTRLTVL.

This chain's CDR3 is CASSEHHGTGNSPLHF. The CDR3 nucleotides are TGTGCCAGCAGTGAACACCACGGGACAGGGAACTCACCCCTCCACTTT. This chain joins TRBV6-1 and TRBJ1-6; TRBD1 agrees at 9 bases. This CDR3 region has 16 residues. Trimming at V came to 2 bases and at J to 10 bases, leaving 9 bases not matched to a gene. Germline CDR1 reads MNHNS; CDR2 reads SASEGT.

V is TRBV5-5 and J is TRBJ2-1; perhaps TRBD1 as D (6 bases). CDR3 size: 15 residues. Germline CDR1 and CDR2: SGHKS and YYEKEE (reference sequence). V was shortened by 4 bases and J by 3 bases, with 14 bases between the two germline ends. This chain's CDR3 is CASSLGQYRYNEQFF. The CDR3 DNA reads TGTGCCAGCAGCCTCGGACAGTATCGCTACAATGAGCAGTTCTTC.

V gene TRBV6-6 combines with J gene TRBJ1-3, with 9 bases matching TRBD1. The germline V gene has CDR1 MNHNY and CDR2 SVGAGI (reference sequence). After removal of 3 bases from V and 3 bases from J, the junction contained 6 bases not matched to a gene. This CDR3 is built from 16 residues. CDR3: CASSYNRGRRGNTIYF. DNA of the CDR3: TGTGCCAGCAGTTATAACAGGGGGCGGCGTGGAAACACCATATATTTT.

This clone was found a few times. This chain links TRBV20-1 with TRBJ1-1; D is possibly TRBD1 (6 bases). Per germline, CDR1 DFQATT and CDR2 SNEGSKA (reference sequence). The CDR3 is made up of 14 amino acids. Trimming pared 3 bases from V and 8 bases from J, leaving 19 bases between. CDR3 protein: CSASGWRGGAEAFF. CDR3 DNA: TGCAGTGCTAGTGGTTGGAGAGGGGGAGCGGAAGCTTTCTTT.

CDR3 sequence reads: CASSEALRLTGAQYF. CDR3 coding DNA: TGTGCCAGCAGTGAAGCGCTTCGCCTGACGGGGGCCCAGTACTTC. This rearrangement joins TRBV2 to TRBJ2-5; tentative D call: TRBD2 (6 bases). This CDR3 has 15 residues. V lost 0 bases and J 9 bases, leaving 17 bases between the germline ends. Per the germline V gene, CDR1 is SNHLY and CDR2 is FYNNEI.

The rearrangement uses TRBV19 and TRBJ1-1, with 7 bases aligning to TRBD1. CDR3 length equals 14 residues. V was pared by 8 bases and J by 1 base, with 7 bases of the junction left unmatched. Germline V CDR1 and CDR2: LNHDA, SQIVND (reference sequence). CDR3 region: CASRPTGTNTEAFF. The DNA of the CDR3 is TGTGCCAGTCGCCCGACAGGGACGAACACTGAAGCTTTCTTT. Variable domain in full (rest from reference TRBV19 and TRBJ1-1): DGGITQSPKYLFRKEGQNVTLSCEQNLNHDAMYWYRQDPGQGLRLIYYSQIVNDFQKGDIAEGYSVSREKKESFPLTVTSAQKNPTAFYLCASRPTGTNTEAFFGQGTRLTVV.

The chain uses TRBV18 and TRBJ1-1; D unresolved. CDR1 is KGHSH, CDR2 LQKENI, per germline. Trimming took 6 bases from V and 6 from J, leaving 8 bases between them. The CDR3 is made up of 11 amino acids. CDR3 in amino acids: CASSIRAEAFF. CDR3 bases: TGTGCCAGCTCGATTCGGGCTGAAGCTTTCTTT.

V is TRBV18 and J is TRBJ1-6; 9 nucleotides line up with TRBD1. V gave up 0 bases and J gave up 8 bases; unmatched junction bases: 5. CDR1 KGHSH and CDR2 LQKENI come from the germline V gene. The CDR3 covers 16 residues. The CDR3 DNA reads as TGTGCCAGCTCACCACCGAACAGGGGGCGAGATTCACCCCTCCACTTT. This codes for CASSPPNRGRDSPLHF.

The rearrangement links TRBV9 to TRBJ2-2; D possibly corresponds to TRBD1 (6 bases). This CDR3 comprises 16 residues. Trimming shortened V by 0 bases and J by 4 bases, and 13 bases separated the two germline ends. In germline, CDR1 is SGDLS, CDR2 YYNGEE. In DNA form, the CDR3 reads TGTGCCAGCAGCGTAGTCAAAGGGGGAGTCACCGGGGAGCTGTTTTTT. As protein: CASSVVKGGVTGELFF.

V and J are TRBV10-3 and TRBJ2-3, with D tentatively TRBD1 (5 bases). The CDR3 covers 15 residues. Germline V gives CDR1 ENHRY, CDR2 SYGVKD. V was clipped by 3 bases and J by 2 bases, with 12 bases between them. This chain's CDR3 is CAISETGPYTDTQYF. CDR3 nucleotides: TGTGCCATCAGTGAAACAGGCCCTTACACAGATACGCAGTATTTT.

As concerns this clone: Other nucleotide sequences from this sample produce the same CDR3. The chain couples TRBV28 to TRBJ1-3; the match to TRBD1 covers 7 bases. V trimming: 6 bases; J trimming: 0 bases; junction bases outside the gene matches: 8. The CDR3 covers 16 residues. Germline CDR1 is MDHEN and CDR2 is SYDVKM. This chain's CDR3 is CASRQGTVNSGNTIYF. DNA of the CDR3: TGTGCCAGCAGACAAGGGACAGTTAACTCTGGAAACACCATATATTTT.

This rearrangement joins TRBV7-3 to TRBJ2-5, with 11 positions matching TRBD2. CDR1 SGHTA and CDR2 FQGTGA come from the germline V gene. This CDR3 has 14 residues. The V and J ends lost 5 bases and 9 bases, in that order; junction bases with no gene match: 8. Written as DNA, the CDR3 is TGTGCCAGCAGCCAAGACACTAGCGGGAGCCCCCAGTACTTC. It yields the protein CASSQDTSGSPQYF.